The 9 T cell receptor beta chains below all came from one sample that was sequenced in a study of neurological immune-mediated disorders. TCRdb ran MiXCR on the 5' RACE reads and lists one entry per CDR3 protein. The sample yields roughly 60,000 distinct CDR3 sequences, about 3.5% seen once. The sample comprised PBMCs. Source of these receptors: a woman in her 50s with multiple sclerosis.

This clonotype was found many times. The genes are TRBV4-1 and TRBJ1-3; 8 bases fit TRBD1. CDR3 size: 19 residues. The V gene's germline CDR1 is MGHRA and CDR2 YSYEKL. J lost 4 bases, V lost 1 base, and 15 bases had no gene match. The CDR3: CASSQVIVPDRAGGNTIYF. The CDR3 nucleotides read TGCGCCAGCAGCCAAGTGATTGTTCCGGACAGGGCGGGCGGAAACACCATATATTTT.

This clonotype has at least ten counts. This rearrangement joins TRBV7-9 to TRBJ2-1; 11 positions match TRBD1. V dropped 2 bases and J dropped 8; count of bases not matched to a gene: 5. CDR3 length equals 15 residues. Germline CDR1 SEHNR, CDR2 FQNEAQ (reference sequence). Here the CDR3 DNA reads TGTGCCAGCAGCTTATCGGGACAGGGGGTCTATGAGCAGTTCTTC. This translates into CASSLSGQGVYEQFF.

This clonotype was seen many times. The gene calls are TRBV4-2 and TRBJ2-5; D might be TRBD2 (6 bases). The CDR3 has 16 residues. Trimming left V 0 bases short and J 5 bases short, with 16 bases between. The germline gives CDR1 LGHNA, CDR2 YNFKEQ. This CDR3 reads CASSQDLIAEGETQYF. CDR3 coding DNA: TGTGCCAGCAGCCAAGATCTAATAGCGGAGGGGGAGACCCAGTACTTC.

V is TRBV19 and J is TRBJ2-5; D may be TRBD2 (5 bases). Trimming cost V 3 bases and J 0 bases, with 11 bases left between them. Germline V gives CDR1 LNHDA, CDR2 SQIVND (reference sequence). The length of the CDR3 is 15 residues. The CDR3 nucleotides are TGTGCCAGTAGTATCGGCACGGGAAACCAAGAGACCCAGTACTTC. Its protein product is CASSIGTGNQETQYF.

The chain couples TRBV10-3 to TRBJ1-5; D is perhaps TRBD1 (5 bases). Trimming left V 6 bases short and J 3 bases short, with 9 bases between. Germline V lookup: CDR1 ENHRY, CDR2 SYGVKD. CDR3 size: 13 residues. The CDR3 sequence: CAISTGFNQPQHF. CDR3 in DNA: TGTGCCATCAGCACAGGATTCAATCAGCCCCAGCATTTT.

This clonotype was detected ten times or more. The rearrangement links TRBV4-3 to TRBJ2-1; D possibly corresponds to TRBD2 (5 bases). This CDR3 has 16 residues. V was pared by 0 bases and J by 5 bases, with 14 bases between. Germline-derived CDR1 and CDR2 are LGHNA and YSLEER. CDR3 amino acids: CASSQDIAGRNNEQFF. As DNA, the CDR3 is TGCGCCAGCAGCCAAGATATTGCGGGCAGAAACAATGAGCAGTTCTTC.

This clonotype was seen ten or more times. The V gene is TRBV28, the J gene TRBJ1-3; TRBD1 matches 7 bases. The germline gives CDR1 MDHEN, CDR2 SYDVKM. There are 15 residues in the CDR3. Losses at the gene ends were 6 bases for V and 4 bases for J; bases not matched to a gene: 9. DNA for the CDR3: TGTGCCAGCAGATTACAGGGGATGGGCGGAAACACCATATATTTT. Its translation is CASRLQGMGGNTIYF.

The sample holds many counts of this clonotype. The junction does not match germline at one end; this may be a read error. The CDR3 here is CASSPGGDYNQPQNF. CDR3 in DNA: TGCGCCAGCAGCCCCGGGGGGGACTACAATCAGCCCCAGAATTTT. The genes are TRBV5-1 and TRBJ1-5; D is perhaps TRBD1 (5 bases). The germline V gene has CDR1 SGHRS and CDR2 YFSETQ. There are 15 residues in the CDR3.

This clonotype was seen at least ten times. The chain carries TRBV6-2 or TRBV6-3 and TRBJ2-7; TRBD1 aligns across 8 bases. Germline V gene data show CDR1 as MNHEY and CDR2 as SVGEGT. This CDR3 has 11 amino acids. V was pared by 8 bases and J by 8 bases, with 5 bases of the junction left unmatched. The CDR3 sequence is CASDQGAKQYF. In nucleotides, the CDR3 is TGTGCCAGCGACCAGGGGGCGAAGCAGTACTTC.